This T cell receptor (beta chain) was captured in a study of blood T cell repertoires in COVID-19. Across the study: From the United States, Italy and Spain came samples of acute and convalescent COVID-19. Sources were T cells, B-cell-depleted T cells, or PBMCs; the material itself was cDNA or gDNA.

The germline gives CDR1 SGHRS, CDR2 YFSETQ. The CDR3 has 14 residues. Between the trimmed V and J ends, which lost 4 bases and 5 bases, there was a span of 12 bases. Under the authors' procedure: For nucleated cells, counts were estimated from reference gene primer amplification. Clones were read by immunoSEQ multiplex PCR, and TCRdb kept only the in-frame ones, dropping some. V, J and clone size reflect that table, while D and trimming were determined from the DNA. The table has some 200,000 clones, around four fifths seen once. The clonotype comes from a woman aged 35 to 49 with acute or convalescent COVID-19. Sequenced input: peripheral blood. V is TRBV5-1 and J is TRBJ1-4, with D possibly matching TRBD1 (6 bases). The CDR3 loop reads CASSPRTGNEKLFF. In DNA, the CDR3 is TGCGCCAGCAGCCCTAGAACAGGGAATGAAAAACTGTTTTTT. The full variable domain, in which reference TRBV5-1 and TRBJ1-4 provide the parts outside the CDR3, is KAGVTQTPRYLIKTRGQQVTLSCSPISGHRSVSWYQQTPGQGLQFLFEYFSETQRNKGNFPGRFSGRQFSNSRSEMNVSTLELGDSALYLCASSPRTGNEKLFFGSGTQLSVL.